This passage covers 25 T cell receptor beta chains from one sample sequenced in a study of T cells in women clearing cervical HPV infection. Sequencing was performed with immunoSEQ multiplex PCR; in TCRdb, only in-frame clones are kept and a portion is missing. The sample data list approximately 30,000 clones. Sequenced input: blood buffy coat. Source of these receptors: a woman between 18 and 75 years old with a cervical HPV16 infection that either progressed to CIN3+ or cleared (not recorded which).

Concerning this clone: The DNA ends 3 residues before the CDR3 does, and the rest of the CDR3 is filled in from the germline J gene. This chain connects TRBV7-2 to TRBJ2-5; no clear D. This CDR3 contains 15 residues. Germline values: CDR1 SGHTA, CDR2 FQGNSA. The V and J ends lost 2 bases and 2 bases respectively, with 12 bases between them. The CDR3 DNA, read in part, is TGTGCCAGCAGCTTATGGTATGGGCAGCAAGAGACC. Translated, it gives CASSLWYGQQET. The CDR3 reads in full as CASSLWYGQQETQYF.

About this clone: The sequence runs out 3 residues before the end of the CDR3; the remainder is reconstructed from the germline J gene. The chain couples TRBV20-1 to TRBJ1-2; tentative D call: TRBD1 (6 bases). CDR3 length: 13 amino acids. Trimming cost V 2 bases and J 5 bases, with 12 bases left between them. CDR1 DFQATT and CDR2 SNEGSKA come from the germline V gene (reference sequence). The CDR3 reads CSARTGFWYGYTF. The CDR3 bases that were read are TGCAGTGCTAGAACAGGGTTTTGGTATGGC.

As regards this clone: Read sequence stops 3 residues before the CDR3 end, and the germline J gene provides the missing end. The chain employs TRBV6-2 or TRBV6-3 and TRBJ1-1; D gene ambiguous. Trimming removed 4 bases from V and 6 bases from J, with 12 bases in between. Germline CDR1 is MNHEY and CDR2 is SVGEGT. The CDR3 loop spans 13 amino acids. The sequenced CDR3 bases are TGTGCCAGCAGTTTCCCGGGTCTCTCTGAA. It specifies CASSFPGLSE. The CDR3, in full, reads CASSFPGLSEAFF.

To note about this clone: With the read ending 3 residues before the CDR3 end, the germline J gene is used to fill in that end. The chain links TRBV7-9 to TRBJ1-5, with TRBD1 identical over 7 bases. With 5 bases clipped from V and 4 bases from J, the junction kept 2 bases outside the gene matches. Germline V gives CDR1 SEHNR, CDR2 FQNEAQ (reference sequence). This CDR3 contains 13 residues. CDR3 residues: CASSLQGNQPQHF. CDR3 bases read: TGTGCCAGCAGCCTACAGGGGAATCAGCCC.

Of note for this clone: The CDR3 end is not reached by the read, which stops 3 residues before it; the germline J gene fills it in. The J gene is TRBJ2-1, the V gene TRBV19; D is unclear. Trimming left V 4 bases short and J 5 bases short, with 15 bases between. The CDR3 has 15 amino acids. Per the germline V gene, CDR1 is LNHDA and CDR2 is SQIVND (reference sequence). The CDR3 bases that were read are TGTGCCAGTAGTAACCAGGAAATCCGCAACAATGAG. Amino acid sequence: CASSNQEIRNNE. The full CDR3 reads CASSNQEIRNNEQFF.

Of note for this clone: The CDR3 is cut off 3 residues early in the read; its end comes from the germline J gene. J is TRBJ1-5 and V is TRBV20-1, with D uncertain. Between the trimmed V and J ends, which lost 1 base and 1 base, there was a span of 8 bases. The CDR3 loop spans 14 amino acids. Germline V lookup: CDR1 DFQATT, CDR2 SNEGSKA (reference sequence). CDR3 residues: CSARAGESNQPQHF. CDR3 DNA, as far as it was read: TGCAGTGCTAGAGCCGGGGAGAGCAATCAGCCC.

The CDR3 bases that were read are TGTGCCATCAGTGGGGGGGAGACC. It is translated as CAISGGET. The CDR3, in full, reads CAISGGETYTF. The J gene is TRBJ1-2, the V gene TRBV10-3; TRBD1 might be the D (5 bases). The read gets to within 3 residues of the CDR3 end, and the germline J gene fills in the rest. The CDR3 contains 11 residues. In germline, CDR1 is ENHRY, CDR2 SYGVKD.

CDR3 DNA (partial): TGTGCCAGCAGCTTACAAGCGGGGGCGCGAGGA. Its protein product is CASSLQAGARG. The CDR3 in full is CASSLQAGARGAFF. The chain carries TRBV7-2 and TRBJ1-1; D is perhaps TRBD1 (6 bases). The read terminates 3 residues before the CDR3 end, so the remaining end is supplied by the germline J gene. Germline CDR1 is SGHTA and CDR2 is FQGNSA. The CDR3 has 14 amino acids. Full variable domain (rest looked up from reference TRBV7-2 and TRBJ1-1): GAGVSQSPSNKVTEKGKDVELRCDPISGHTALYWYRQSLGQGLEFLIYFQGNSAPDKSGLPSDRFSAERTGGSVSTLTIQRTQQEDSAVYLCASSLQAGARGAFFGQGTRLTVV.

Turning to this clone: The read falls 3 residues short of the CDR3 end, and the missing part is taken from the germline J gene. The V and J genes are TRBV10-3 and TRBJ1-4; D perhaps matches TRBD1 (6 bases). This CDR3 has 19 amino acids. Germline V lookup: CDR1 ENHRY, CDR2 SYGVKD. V was clipped by 2 bases and J by 0 bases, with 19 bases between them. Partial CDR3 DNA: TGTGCCATCAGTGAGGAACCCGTGACAGGTATATCAACTAATGAAAAA. This sequence encodes CAISEEPVTGISTNEK. The complete CDR3 reads CAISEEPVTGISTNEKLFF.

To note about this clone: The DNA ends 3 residues before the CDR3 does, and the rest of the CDR3 is filled in from the germline J gene. This chain connects TRBV11-3 to TRBJ2-5, with 10 bases identical to TRBD1. Trimming took 4 bases from V and 5 from J; bases not matched to a gene: 7. The length of the CDR3 is 15 residues. Germline lookup yields CDR1 SGHNT and CDR2 YENEEA. CDR3 DNA, as far as it was read: TGTGCCAGCAGCTGGGACAGGGGCAAAGGGGAGACC. Its translation is CASSWDRGKGET. The whole CDR3 sequence reads CASSWDRGKGETQYF.

A remark on this clone: The read terminates 3 residues before the CDR3 end, so the remaining end is supplied by the germline J gene. The rearrangement links TRBV28 to TRBJ2-3, with a tentative D call TRBD2 (6 bases). V was pared by 3 bases and J by 3 bases, with 10 bases between. This CDR3 spans 14 amino acids. Germline V gives CDR1 MDHEN, CDR2 SYDVKM. The part of the CDR3 DNA that was read is TGTGCCAGCAGTTTCCCGGACTATACAGATACG. This sequence encodes CASSFPDYTDT. The entire CDR3 reads CASSFPDYTDTQYF.

Of note for this clone: The read stops 3 residues short of the end of the CDR3; the missing end is completed from the germline J gene. This chain uses TRBV18 with TRBJ2-3; TRBD2 agrees at 7 bases. Germline-derived CDR1 and CDR2 are KGHSH and LQKENI. This CDR3 is built from 16 residues. With 3 bases clipped from V and 3 bases from J, the junction kept 9 bases outside the gene matches. CDR3 sequence: CASSPTSGEITDTQYF. The DNA read from the CDR3 is TGTGCCAGCTCACCGACCAGCGGGGAAATTACAGATACG.

For this clone: The read stops 3 residues short of the end of the CDR3; the missing end is completed from the germline J gene. This chain uses TRBV7-8 with TRBJ1-1; tentatively, D is TRBD1 (5 bases). V dropped 2 bases and J dropped 3 bases, with 13 bases sitting between them. Germline V CDR1 and CDR2: SGHVS, FQNEAQ. The CDR3 is made up of 15 amino acids. The sequenced part of the CDR3 DNA is TGTGCCAGCAGCTTACGTAAGGGGCAGGACACTGAA. It yields the protein CASSLRKGQDTE. The entire CDR3 is CASSLRKGQDTEAFF.

As for this clone: The read comes to an end 3 residues before the CDR3 does, leaving the germline J gene to fill in the end. V gene TRBV7-9 combines with J gene TRBJ1-2; D unclear. The CDR3 length is 15 residues. From germline, CDR1 is SEHNR and CDR2 FQNEAQ (reference sequence). The sequenced CDR3 bases are TGTGCCAGCAGCCCTCGGACTGCCAGCTCCTACGAC. Amino acids: CASSPRTASSYD. The CDR3 reads in full as CASSPRTASSYDYTF.

As regards this clone: With the read ending 3 residues before the CDR3 end, the germline J gene is used to fill in that end. The rearrangement uses TRBV5-1 and TRBJ1-2; D may be TRBD1 (6 bases). V was trimmed by 7 bases and J by 0 bases, leaving 10 bases between them. The length of the CDR3 is 13 residues. CDR1 and CDR2 from the germline V gene are SGHRS and YFSETQ. CDR3 in amino acids: CASGTRSNYGYTF. CDR3 DNA, as far as it was read: TGCGCCAGCGGGACAAGGTCTAACTATGGC.

Concerning this clone itself: The missing CDR3 end, 3 residues past where the read stops, is filled in from the germline J gene. The gene calls are TRBV7-3 and TRBJ1-2; tentative D call: TRBD1 (5 bases). CDR1 is SGHTA and CDR2 is FQGTGA in the germline V gene. The CDR3 consists of 14 residues. V lost 5 bases and J 7 bases, leaving 17 bases between the germline ends. CDR3 bases read: TGTGCCAGCAGCCCCACAGGTCAGGGATCTGGC. It translates to CASSPTGQGSG. The full CDR3 protein reads CASSPTGQGSGYTF.

This clone counts as medium-sized by frequency. Sequencing ends 3 residues short of the CDR3 end; the germline J gene provides the rest. The V and J genes are TRBV5-4 and TRBJ2-7; D ambiguous. V dropped 4 bases and J dropped 1 base, with 12 bases sitting between them. The CDR3 runs to 14 residues. The germline V gene has CDR1 SGHNT and CDR2 YYREEE (reference sequence). The CDR3 reads CASSPSRISYEQYF. The part of the CDR3 DNA that was read is TGTGCCAGCAGCCCCTCGCGGATTTCCTACGAG. The whole variable domain, remainder taken from reference TRBV5-4 and TRBJ2-7, is ETGVTQSPTHLIKTRGQQVTLRCSSQSGHNTVSWYQQALGQGPQFIFQYYREEENGRGNFPPRFSGLQFPNYSSELNVNALELDDSALYLCASSPSRISYEQYFGPGTRLTVT.

Worth noting for this clone: The read terminates 3 residues before the CDR3 end, so the remaining end is supplied by the germline J gene. The J gene is TRBJ2-3, the V gene TRBV24-1, with 9 bases that match TRBD2. This CDR3 has 14 amino acids. The germline gives CDR1 KGHDR, CDR2 SFDVKD. J lost 1 base, V lost 5 bases, and 0 bases had no gene match. The CDR3 is CATSASGGTDTQYF. The CDR3 DNA, read in part, is TGTGCCACCAGTGCTAGCGGGGGCACAGATACG.

Comment on this clone: The missing CDR3 end, 3 residues past where the read stops, is filled in from the germline J gene. The rearrangement links TRBV9 to TRBJ2-3; 7 bases map to TRBD2. After removal of 6 bases from V and 1 base from J, the junction contained 11 bases not matched to a gene. This CDR3 has 16 amino acids. From germline, CDR1 is SGDLS and CDR2 YYNGEE. CDR3 protein: CASILREGYGTDTQYF. Partial CDR3 DNA: TGTGCCAGCATACTAAGGGAGGGGTACGGCACAGATACG.

To note about this clone: The sequence runs out 3 residues before the end of the CDR3; the remainder is reconstructed from the germline J gene. The chain joins TRBV5-1 to TRBJ1-4, with D maybe TRBD1 (6 bases). This CDR3 has 15 amino acids. The germline V gene has CDR1 SGHRS and CDR2 YFSETQ. CDR3 DNA (partial): TGCGCCAGCAGCCCACAGGGCGGGGGTAATTCACCA. Translating it yields CASSPQGGGNSP. The CDR3, in full, reads CASSPQGGGNSPLFF.

For this clone: The observed sequence ends 3 residues before the CDR3 terminus, with the missing tail filled in from the germline J gene. The V gene is TRBV11-2, the J gene TRBJ2-7, with a tentative D call TRBD1 (6 bases). V lost 1 base and J lost 2, with 9 bases in between. Germline assignment: CDR1 SGHAT and CDR2 FQNNGV. The CDR3 extends over 14 amino acids. The CDR3 loop reads CASSLATGTYEQYF. CDR3 DNA (partial): TGTGCCAGCAGCTTAGCTACAGGGACCTACGAG.

Of note for this clone: The CDR3 goes on 3 residues after the read ends, and that part is filled in from the germline J gene. The chain combines TRBV5-1 with TRBJ1-1; no firm D call. The CDR3 runs 16 residues. CDR1 is SGHRS and CDR2 is YFSETQ in the germline V gene. V was shortened by 3 bases and J by 4 bases, with 19 bases between the two germline ends. CDR3 DNA (partial): TGCGCCAGCAGCTCCGGGCCTTCAGGACTCGGCACTGAA. Residues: CASSSGPSGLGTE. The whole CDR3 sequence reads CASSSGPSGLGTEAFF.

To note about this clone: The read ends 3 residues before the CDR3 terminus; that terminus is restored from the germline J gene. The chain couples TRBV7-9 to TRBJ1-2; 9 bases are a match to TRBD1. CDR3 size: 15 residues. V gave up 5 bases and J gave up 6 bases; unmatched junction bases: 10. Germline CDR1 reads SEHNR; CDR2 reads FQNEAQ (reference sequence). The sequenced CDR3 bases are TGTGCCAGCAGCCTAGAGACAGGGGGGTGGAATGGC. Translated: CASSLETGGWNG. The CDR3, in full, reads CASSLETGGWNGYTF. The variable domain in full, with the rest retrieved from reference TRBV7-9 and TRBJ1-2, is DTGVSQNPRHKITKRGQNVTFRCDPISEHNRLYWYRQTLGQGPEFLTYFQNEAQLEKSRLLSDRFSAERPKGSFSTLEIQRTEQGDSAMYLCASSLETGGWNGYTFGSGTRLTVV.

The CDR3: CASSLEGFRETAFF. The CDR3 bases that were read are TGTGCCAGCAGCTTAGAGGGTTTTAGAGAGACA. The J gene is TRBJ1-1, the V gene TRBV7-9, with D uncertain. The read finishes 3 residues shy of the CDR3 end, and the germline J gene is used to complete it. The CDR3 consists of 14 residues. The V gene's germline CDR1 is SEHNR and CDR2 FQNEAQ (reference sequence).

As to this clone: The read stops 3 residues short of the end of the CDR3; the missing end is completed from the germline J gene. The chain employs TRBV13 and TRBJ2-4, with D maybe TRBD2 (7 bases). The CDR3 runs 17 residues. Trimming shortened V by 5 bases and J by 0 bases, and 17 bases separated the two germline ends. The germline CDR1 and CDR2 sequences are PRHDT and FYEKMQ (reference sequence). Incomplete CDR3 DNA: TGTGCCAGCAGCCCTAGGGGGAGCGGGGTAGCCAAAAACATT. Translation gives CASSPRGSGVAKNI. The whole CDR3 reads CASSPRGSGVAKNIQYF.